This T cell receptor (beta chain) was identified during a study of quantifying T cell responses using KT2 cells. The overall study: TCR alpha and beta constant-region primers primed reverse transcription of RNA. Overall study results and limits: Very high KT2 spike-in numbers caused saturation in KT2 sequence detection.

V was pared by 6 bases and J by 7 bases, with 9 bases of the junction left unmatched. The CDR3 has 14 amino acids. The germline gives CDR1 DFQATT, CDR2 SNEGSKA (reference sequence). In its sample, this clonotype ranks as medium-sized. Its cognate antigen is unknown. The cDNA 3' end received a ligated oligonucleotide with a UMI. An equimolar mix of RC1.1 and RC1.2 primed the beta chain across TRBC1 and TRBC2. Via MiXCR, TCRdb re-called the UMI-ligation and nested PCR reads, giving one row per CDR3 protein. The sample includes 42,000 or so distinct CDR3 sequences, 17% of them seen just once. KT2, a clone with a known TCR, was spiked into unfractionated PBMC.

This chain connects TRBV20-1 to TRBJ2-1; TRBD2 matches at 10 bases. This clonotype originated in a human donor. The sequenced sample was PBMCs spiked with cells of the T cell clone KT2. The CDR3 coding sequence is TGCAGTGCCCCCGGGACTAGCGAAGTTAATGAGCAGTTCTTC. As protein: CSAPGTSEVNEQFF.